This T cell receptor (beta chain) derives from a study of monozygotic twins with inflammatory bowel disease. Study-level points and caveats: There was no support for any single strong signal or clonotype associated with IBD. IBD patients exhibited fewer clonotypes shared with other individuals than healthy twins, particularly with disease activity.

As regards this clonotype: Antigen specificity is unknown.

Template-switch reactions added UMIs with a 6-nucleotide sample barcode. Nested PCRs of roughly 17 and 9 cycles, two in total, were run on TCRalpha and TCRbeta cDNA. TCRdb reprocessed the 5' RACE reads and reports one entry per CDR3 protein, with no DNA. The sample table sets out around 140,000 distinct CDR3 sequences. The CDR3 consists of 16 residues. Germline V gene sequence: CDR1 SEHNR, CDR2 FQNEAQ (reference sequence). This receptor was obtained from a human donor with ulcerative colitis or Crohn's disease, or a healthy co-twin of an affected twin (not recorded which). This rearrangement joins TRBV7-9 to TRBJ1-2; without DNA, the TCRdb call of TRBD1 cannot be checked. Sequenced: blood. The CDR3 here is CASSRGAGFYNYGYTF. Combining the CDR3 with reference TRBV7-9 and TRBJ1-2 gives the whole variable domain DTGVSQNPRHKITKRGQNVTFRCDPISEHNRLYWYRQTLGQGPEFLTYFQNEAQLEKSRLLSDRFSAERPKGSFSTLEIQRTEQGDSAMYLCASSRGAGFYNYGYTFGSGTRLTVV.